This T cell receptor (beta chain) was retrieved from a study of cytomegalovirus exposure and HLA in healthy donors. Sequencing was performed with immunoSEQ multiplex PCR; in TCRdb, only in-frame clones are kept and a portion is missing. In the table there are approximately 170,000 clones, approximately 86% of which are singletons. With 2 bases removed from V and 3 bases from J, the gap between germline ends came to 8 bases. The length of the CDR3 is 13 residues. CDR1 is MNHEY, CDR2 SVGAGI, per germline. The TCR comes from a man aged 25-45 years in good health and CMV-seropositive. The chain recombines TRBV6-5 with TRBJ2-7; D call uncertain. The sequenced sample consisted of PBMCs. The DNA for the CDR3 is TGTGCCAGCAGTTACGGGCAGTACTACGAGCAGTACTTC. As protein: CASSYGQYYEQYF.